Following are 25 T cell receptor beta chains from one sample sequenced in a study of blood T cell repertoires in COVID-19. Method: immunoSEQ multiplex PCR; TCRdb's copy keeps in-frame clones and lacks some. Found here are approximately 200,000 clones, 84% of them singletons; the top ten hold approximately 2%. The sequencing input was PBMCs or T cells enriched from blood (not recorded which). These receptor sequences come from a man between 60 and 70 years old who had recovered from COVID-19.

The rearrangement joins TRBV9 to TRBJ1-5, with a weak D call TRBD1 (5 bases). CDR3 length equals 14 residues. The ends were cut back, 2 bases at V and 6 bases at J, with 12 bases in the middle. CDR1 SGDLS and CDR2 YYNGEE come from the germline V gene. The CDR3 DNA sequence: TGTGCCAGCAGCGTGGGGACGGAGGGTCAGCCCCAGCATTTT. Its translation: CASSVGTEGQPQHF.

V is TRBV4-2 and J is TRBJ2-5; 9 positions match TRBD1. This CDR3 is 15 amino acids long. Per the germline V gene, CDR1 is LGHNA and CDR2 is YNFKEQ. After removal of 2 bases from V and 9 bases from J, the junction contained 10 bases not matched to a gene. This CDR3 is CASSQPDRGEGSQYF. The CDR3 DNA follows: TGTGCCAGCAGCCAACCCGACAGGGGGGAAGGTTCCCAGTACTTC.

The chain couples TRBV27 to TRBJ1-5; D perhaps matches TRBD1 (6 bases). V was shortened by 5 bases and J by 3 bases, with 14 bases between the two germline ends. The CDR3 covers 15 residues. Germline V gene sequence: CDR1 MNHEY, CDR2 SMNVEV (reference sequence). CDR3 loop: CASSTPGGPNQPQHF. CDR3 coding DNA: TGTGCCAGCAGTACCCCGGGGGGCCCCAATCAGCCCCAGCATTTT.

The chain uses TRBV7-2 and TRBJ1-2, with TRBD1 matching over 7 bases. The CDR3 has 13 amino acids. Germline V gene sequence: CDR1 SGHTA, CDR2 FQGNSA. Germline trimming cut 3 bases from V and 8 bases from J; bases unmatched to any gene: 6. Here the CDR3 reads CASSFRTGEGYTF. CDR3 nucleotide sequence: TGTGCCAGCAGCTTTAGGACAGGCGAGGGCTACACCTTC.

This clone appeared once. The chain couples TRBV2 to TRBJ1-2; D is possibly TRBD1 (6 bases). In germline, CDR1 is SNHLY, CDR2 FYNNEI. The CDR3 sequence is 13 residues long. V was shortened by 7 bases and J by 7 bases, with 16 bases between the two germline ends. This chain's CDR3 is CASNRDKTGGYTF. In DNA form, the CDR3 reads TGTGCCAGCAACCGGGACAAAACGGGTGGCTACACCTTC.

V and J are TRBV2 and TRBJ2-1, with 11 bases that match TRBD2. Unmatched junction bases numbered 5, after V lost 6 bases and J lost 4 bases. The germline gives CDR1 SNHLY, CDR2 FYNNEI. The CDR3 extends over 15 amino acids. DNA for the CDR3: TGTGCCAGCAGCTCCGGGACTAGCGGATACAATGAGCAGTTCTTC. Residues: CASSSGTSGYNEQFF.

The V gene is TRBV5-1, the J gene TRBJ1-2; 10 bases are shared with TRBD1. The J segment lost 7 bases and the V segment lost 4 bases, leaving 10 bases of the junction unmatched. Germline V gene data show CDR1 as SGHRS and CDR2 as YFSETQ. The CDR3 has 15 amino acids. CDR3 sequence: CASSPGQGPLGGYTF. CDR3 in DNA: TGCGCCAGCAGCCCGGGACAGGGGCCGCTCGGTGGCTACACCTTC.

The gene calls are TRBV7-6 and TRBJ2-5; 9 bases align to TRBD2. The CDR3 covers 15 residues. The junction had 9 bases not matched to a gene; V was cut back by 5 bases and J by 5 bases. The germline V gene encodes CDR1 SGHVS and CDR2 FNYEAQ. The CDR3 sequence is CASSQGLAGGETQYF. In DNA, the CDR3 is TGTGCCAGCAGCCAGGGACTAGCAGGAGGGGAGACCCAGTACTTC.

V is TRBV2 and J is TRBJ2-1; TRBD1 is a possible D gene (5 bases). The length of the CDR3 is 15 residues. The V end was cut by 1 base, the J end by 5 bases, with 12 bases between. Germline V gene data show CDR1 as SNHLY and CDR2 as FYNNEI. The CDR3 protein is CASSEDGRANNEQFF. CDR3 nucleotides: TGTGCCAGCAGTGAAGATGGCAGGGCGAACAATGAGCAGTTCTTC. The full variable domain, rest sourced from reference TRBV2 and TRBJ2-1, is EPEVTQTPSHQVTQMGQEVILRCVPISNHLYFYWYRQILGQKVEFLVSFYNNEISEKSEIFDDQFSVERPDGSNFTLKIRSTKLEDSAMYFCASSEDGRANNEQFFGPGTRLTVL.

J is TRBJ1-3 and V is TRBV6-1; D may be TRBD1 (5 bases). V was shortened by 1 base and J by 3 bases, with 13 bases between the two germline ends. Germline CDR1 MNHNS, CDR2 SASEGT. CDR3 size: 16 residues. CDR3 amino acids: CASSEVPGRRGNTIYF. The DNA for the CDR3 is TGTGCCAGCAGTGAAGTCCCAGGGCGACGTGGAAACACCATATATTTT.

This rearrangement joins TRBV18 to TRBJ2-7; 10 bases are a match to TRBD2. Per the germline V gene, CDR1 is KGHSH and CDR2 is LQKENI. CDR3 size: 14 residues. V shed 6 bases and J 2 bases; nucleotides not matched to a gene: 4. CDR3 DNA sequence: TGTGCCAGCTCCCTAGCGGGGGAAACCTACGAGCAGTACTTC. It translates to CASSLAGETYEQYF. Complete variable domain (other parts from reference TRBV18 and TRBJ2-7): NAGVMQNPRHLVRRRGQEARLRCSPMKGHSHVYWYRQLPEEGLKFMVYLQKENIIDESGMPKERFSAEFPKEGPSILRIQQVVRGDSAAYFCASSLAGETYEQYFGPGTRLTVT.

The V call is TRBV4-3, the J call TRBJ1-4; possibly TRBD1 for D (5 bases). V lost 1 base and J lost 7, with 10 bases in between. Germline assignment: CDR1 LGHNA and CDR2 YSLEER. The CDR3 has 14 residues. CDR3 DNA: TGCGCCAGCAGCCAAGGACAGATCACTGAAAAACTGTTTTTT. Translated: CASSQGQITEKLFF.

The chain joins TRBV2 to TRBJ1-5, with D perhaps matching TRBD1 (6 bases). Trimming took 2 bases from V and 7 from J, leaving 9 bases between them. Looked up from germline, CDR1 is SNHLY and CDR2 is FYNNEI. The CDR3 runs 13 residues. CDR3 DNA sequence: TGTGCCAGCAGTGAAACAGGGATACAGCCCCAGCATTTT. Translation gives CASSETGIQPQHF.

The CDR3 DNA sequence: TGTGCCTGGAGCGCGACAAGGAACACTGAAGCTTTCTTT. Its protein is CAWSATRNTEAFF. This chain connects TRBV30 to TRBJ1-1; D not resolved. Germline CDR1 reads GTSNPN; CDR2 reads SVGIG (reference sequence). The V end lost 3 bases, the J end lost 1 base, and 9 bases lay between the germline ends. This CDR3 region has 13 residues.

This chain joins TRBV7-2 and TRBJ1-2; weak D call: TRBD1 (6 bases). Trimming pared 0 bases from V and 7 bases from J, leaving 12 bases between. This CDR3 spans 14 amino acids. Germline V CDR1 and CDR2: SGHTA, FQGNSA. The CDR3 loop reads CASSLAGRGSGYTF. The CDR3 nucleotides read TGTGCCAGCAGCTTAGCCGGGAGGGGGAGTGGCTACACCTTC.

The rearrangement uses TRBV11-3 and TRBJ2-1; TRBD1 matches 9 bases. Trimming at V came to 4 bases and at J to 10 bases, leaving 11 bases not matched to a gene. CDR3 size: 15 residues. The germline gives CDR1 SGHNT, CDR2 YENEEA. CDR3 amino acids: CASSWDRARAGEQFF. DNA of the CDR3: TGTGCCAGCAGCTGGGACAGGGCCCGAGCGGGAGAGCAGTTCTTC.

The CDR3 sequence: CASSLAALRSEETQYF. CDR3 in DNA: TGTGCCAGCAGCTTAGCGGCACTGAGGAGCGAAGAGACCCAGTACTTC. The chain is built from TRBV7-9 and TRBJ2-5, with D unresolved. Germline V CDR1 and CDR2: SEHNR, FQNEAQ (reference sequence). V was pared by 0 bases and J by 3 bases, with 14 bases between. This CDR3 is 16 amino acids long.

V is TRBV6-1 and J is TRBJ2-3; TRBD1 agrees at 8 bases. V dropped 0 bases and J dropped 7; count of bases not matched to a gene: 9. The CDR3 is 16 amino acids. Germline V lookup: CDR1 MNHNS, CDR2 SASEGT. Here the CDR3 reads CASSEARAGGANTQYF. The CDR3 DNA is TGTGCCAGCAGTGAAGCGAGGGCAGGGGGCGCAAATACGCAGTATTTT.

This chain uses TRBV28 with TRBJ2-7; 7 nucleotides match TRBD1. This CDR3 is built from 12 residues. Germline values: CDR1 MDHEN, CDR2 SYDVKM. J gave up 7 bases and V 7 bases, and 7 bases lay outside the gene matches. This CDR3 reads CASNYRGGEQYF. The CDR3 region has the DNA TGTGCCAGCAACTACAGGGGTGGTGAGCAGTACTTC.

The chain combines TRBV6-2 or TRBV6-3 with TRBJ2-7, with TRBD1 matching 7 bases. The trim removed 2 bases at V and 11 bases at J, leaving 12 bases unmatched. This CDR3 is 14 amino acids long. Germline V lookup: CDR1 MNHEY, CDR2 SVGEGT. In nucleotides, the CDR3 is TGTGCCAGCAGTTACCTCGACAGGGAAAGGAGAGAGTACTTC. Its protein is CASSYLDRERREYF.

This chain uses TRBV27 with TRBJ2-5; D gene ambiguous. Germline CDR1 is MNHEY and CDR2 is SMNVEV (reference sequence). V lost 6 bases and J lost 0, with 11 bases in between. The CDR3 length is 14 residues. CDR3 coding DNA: TGTGCCAGCAGACTCCGCATTAACCAAGAGACCCAGTACTTC. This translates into CASRLRINQETQYF.

The CDR3 DNA sequence: TGTGCCAGCAGGCGACAGGGGCCAATAGAGACCCAGTACTTC. The encoded protein is CASRRQGPIETQYF. V usage is TRBV6-6 and J usage is TRBJ2-5, with 8 bases lining up with TRBD1. Trimming took 6 bases from V and 4 from J; bases not matched to a gene: 7. The length of the CDR3 is 14 residues. From germline, CDR1 is MNHNY and CDR2 SVGAGI (reference sequence).

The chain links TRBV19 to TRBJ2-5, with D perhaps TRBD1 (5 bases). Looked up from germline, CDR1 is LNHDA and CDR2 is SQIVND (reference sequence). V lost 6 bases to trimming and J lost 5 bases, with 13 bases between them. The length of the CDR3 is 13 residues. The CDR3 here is CASSTQGSETQYF. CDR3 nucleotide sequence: TGTGCCAGTAGCACCCAGGGTTCGGAGACCCAGTACTTC.

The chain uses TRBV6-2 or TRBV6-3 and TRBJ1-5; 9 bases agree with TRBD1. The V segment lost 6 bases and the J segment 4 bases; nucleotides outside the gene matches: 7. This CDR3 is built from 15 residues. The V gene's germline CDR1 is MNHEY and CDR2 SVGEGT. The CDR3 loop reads CASSKMGQGNQPQHF. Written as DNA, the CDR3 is TGTGCCAGCAGCAAAATGGGACAGGGAAATCAGCCCCAGCATTTT.

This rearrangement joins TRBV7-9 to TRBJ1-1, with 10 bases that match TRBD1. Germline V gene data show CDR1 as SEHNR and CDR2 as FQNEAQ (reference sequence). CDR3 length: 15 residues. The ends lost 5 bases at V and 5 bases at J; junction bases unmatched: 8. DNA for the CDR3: TGTGCCAGCAGCCATAGACAGGGGGCAGGGACTGAAGCTTTCTTT. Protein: CASSHRQGAGTEAFF.